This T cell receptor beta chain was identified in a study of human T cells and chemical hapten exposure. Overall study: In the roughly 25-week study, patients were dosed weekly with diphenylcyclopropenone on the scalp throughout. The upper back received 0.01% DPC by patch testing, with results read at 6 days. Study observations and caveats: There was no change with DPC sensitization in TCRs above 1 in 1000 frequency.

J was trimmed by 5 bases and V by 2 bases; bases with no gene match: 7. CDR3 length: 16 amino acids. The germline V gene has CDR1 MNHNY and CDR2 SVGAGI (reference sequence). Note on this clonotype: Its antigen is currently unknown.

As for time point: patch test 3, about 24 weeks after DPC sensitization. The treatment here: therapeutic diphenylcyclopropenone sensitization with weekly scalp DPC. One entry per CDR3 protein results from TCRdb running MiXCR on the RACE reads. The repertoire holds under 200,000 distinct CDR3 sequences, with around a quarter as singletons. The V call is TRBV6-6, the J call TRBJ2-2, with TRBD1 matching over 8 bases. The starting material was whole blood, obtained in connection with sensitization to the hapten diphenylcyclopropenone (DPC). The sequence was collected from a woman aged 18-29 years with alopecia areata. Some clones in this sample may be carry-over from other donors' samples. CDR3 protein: CASSYPGQGWTGELFF. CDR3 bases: TGTGCCAGCAGTTACCCCGGACAGGGTTGGACCGGGGAGCTGTTTTTT.